The 20 T cell receptor beta chains reported below all come from one sample, sequenced in a study of T-cell memory formation after mild COVID-19. TCRdb fed the 5' RACE reads into MiXCR, producing one record per CDR3 protein. Of hundreds of thousands of distinct CDR3 sequences listed, 25% to 30% are singletons. The sequenced sample was PBMCs or a T cell subset sorted from them (not recorded which). The receptors come from an adult woman who had mild COVID-19 (a few samples of this study predate the infection). Cell type and time point are not known.

In its sample, this clonotype was seen a few times. The V and J genes are TRBV6-1 and TRBJ1-2; no firm D call. The germline CDR1 and CDR2 sequences are MNHNS and SASEGT. The ends were cut back, 5 bases at V and 8 bases at J, with 9 bases in the middle. The CDR3 is 11 amino acids. The CDR3 spells CASSTNPGYTF. The CDR3 DNA is TGTGCCAGCAGTACCAATCCGGGCTACACCTTC.

This chain uses TRBV7-9 with TRBJ2-7; D gene unclear. Trimming shortened V by 1 base and J by 1 base, and 17 bases separated the two germline ends. The CDR3 sequence is 17 residues long. CDR1 and CDR2 (germline): SEHNR, FQNEAQ (reference sequence). CDR3 sequence: CASSLEVVQLGSYEQYF. The CDR3 DNA follows: TGTGCCAGCAGCTTAGAGGTTGTACAGTTGGGTTCCTACGAGCAGTACTTC.

This clonotype is judged medium-sized. J is TRBJ2-1 and V is TRBV7-6; 8 bases fit TRBD1. Trimming removed 5 bases from V and 0 bases from J; junction bases left unmatched: 3. Germline CDR1 is SGHVS and CDR2 is FNYEAQ. This CDR3 contains 15 residues. CDR3: CASSVGQVSYNEQFF. CDR3 nucleotide sequence: TGTGCCAGCAGCGTGGGACAGGTCTCCTACAATGAGCAGTTCTTC.

The rearrangement uses TRBV5-6 and TRBJ1-1; D call uncertain. This CDR3 spans 15 amino acids. The ends were cut back, 3 bases at V and 8 bases at J, with 20 bases in the middle. Germline values: CDR1 SGHDT, CDR2 YYEEEE. CDR3: CASSSNTLQRREAFF. CDR3 bases: TGTGCCAGCAGCTCGAATACATTACAGAGGCGGGAAGCTTTCTTT.

The rearrangement links TRBV7-8 to TRBJ2-5; 7 nucleotides align to TRBD2. The CDR3 consists of 15 residues. Germline assignment: CDR1 SGHVS and CDR2 FQNEAQ. Losses at the gene ends were 6 bases for V and 2 bases for J; bases not matched to a gene: 9. CDR3 nucleotides: TGTGCCAGCAGGCCAGCGGGACCGAGACAAGAGACCCAGTACTTC. Its translation: CASRPAGPRQETQYF.

Ten or more counts support this clonotype. The chain joins TRBV7-2 to TRBJ2-7; 10 bases line up with TRBD2. The CDR3 length is 15 residues. The V gene's germline CDR1 is SGHTA and CDR2 FQGNSA. J lost 6 bases, V lost 4 bases, and 9 bases had no gene match. Written as DNA, the CDR3 is TGTGCCAGCAGCTCGAGCGGGAGGGCCCAGGGCGAGCAGTACTTC. Encoded protein: CASSSSGRAQGEQYF.

This chain links TRBV2 with TRBJ2-7; possible D gene TRBD1, 6 bases. Per germline, CDR1 SNHLY and CDR2 FYNNEI. The CDR3 spans 13 residues. Between the trimmed V and J ends, which lost 7 bases and 2 bases, there was a span of 12 bases. The CDR3 nucleotides read TGTGCCAGCAACCGGGACACTGCCTACGAGCAGTACTTC. It specifies CASNRDTAYEQYF.

This clonotype was counted only a few times. This chain links TRBV5-1 with TRBJ2-7; D remains ambiguous. Germline V gene sequence: CDR1 SGHRS, CDR2 YFSETQ. Trimming took off 1 base at V and 5 bases at J, with 10 bases between the two ends. The CDR3 consists of 13 residues. The DNA of the CDR3 is TGCGCCAGCAGCTTGACCCCACAAGACGAGCAGTACTTC. This codes for CASSLTPQDEQYF.

The chain is built from TRBV27 and TRBJ2-3; TRBD2 might be the D (6 bases). Germline CDR1 MNHEY, CDR2 SMNVEV (reference sequence). V was shortened by 5 bases and J by 0 bases, with 24 bases between the two germline ends. The CDR3 length is 19 residues. This CDR3 is CASSRVPFREWASTDTQYF. CDR3 nucleotide sequence: TGTGCCAGCAGTCGGGTGCCTTTTCGGGAGTGGGCTAGCACAGATACGCAGTATTTT.

This clonotype was found a few times. This sequence joins TRBV15 and TRBJ2-1, with TRBD2 matching 11 bases. Germline trimming cut 7 bases from V and 7 bases from J; bases unmatched to any gene: 6. Germline V gene sequence: CDR1 LNHNV, CDR2 YYDKDF (reference sequence). This CDR3 region has 14 residues. CDR3 region: CATIGTSGRNEQFF. In nucleotides, the CDR3 is TGTGCCACCATCGGAACTAGCGGGAGAAATGAGCAGTTCTTC.

This sequence joins TRBV5-1 and TRBJ2-2; D remains unclear. Per germline, CDR1 SGHRS and CDR2 YFSETQ. The length of the CDR3 is 14 residues. The V gene lost 2 bases and the J gene lost 0 bases, with 5 bases spanning the gap. The CDR3 reads CASSFLANTGELFF. CDR3 nucleotide sequence: TGCGCCAGCAGCTTTTTAGCGAACACCGGGGAGCTGTTTTTT.

This clonotype was detected only a few times. This CDR3 is CASSPELRTDTQYF. CDR3 DNA: TGTGCCAGCAGCCCAGAACTACGCACAGATACGCAGTATTTT. The chain carries TRBV11-2 and TRBJ2-3; no clear D gene. Germline V gene sequence: CDR1 SGHAT, CDR2 FQNNGV. The V gene lost 5 bases and the J gene lost 1 base, with 10 bases spanning the gap. The CDR3 runs to 14 residues.

This clonotype was counted ten times or more. The chain employs TRBV20-1 and TRBJ2-1; D possibly corresponds to TRBD2 (6 bases). V shed 7 bases and J shed 5 bases, with 12 bases lying between them. In germline, CDR1 is DFQATT, CDR2 SNEGSKA (reference sequence). The CDR3 sequence is 12 residues long. The CDR3 loop is CSVRGRDNEQFF. CDR3 coding DNA: TGCAGTGTGCGGGGCCGCGACAATGAGCAGTTCTTC.

This chain joins TRBV27 and TRBJ2-1; 8 bases map to TRBD2. In germline, CDR1 is MNHEY, CDR2 SMNVEV (reference sequence). The CDR3 consists of 15 residues. V lost 2 bases to trimming and J lost 2 bases; unmatched junction nucleotides: 2. This CDR3 reads CASSLSGSTYNEQFF. The CDR3 DNA follows: TGTGCCAGCAGTTTAAGCGGGAGCACCTACAATGAGCAGTTCTTC.

The gene calls are TRBV13 and TRBJ2-7, with TRBD1 matching over 7 bases. The CDR3 runs to 15 residues. Germline lookup yields CDR1 PRHDT and CDR2 FYEKMQ (reference sequence). Unmatched junction bases numbered 10, after V lost 5 bases and J lost 3 bases. CDR3 bases: TGTGCCAGCAGCCAAGACGGGACAGACTACTACGAGCAGTACTTC. As protein: CASSQDGTDYYEQYF.

The gene calls are TRBV12-3 or TRBV12-4 and TRBJ2-7, with TRBD1 matching 7 bases. Losses at the gene ends were 7 bases for V and 5 bases for J; bases not matched to a gene: 5. The CDR3 sequence is 12 residues long. CDR3 sequence reads: CASKRTGNEQYF. CDR3 nucleotides: TGTGCCAGCAAAAGGACAGGAAACGAGCAGTACTTC.

V gene TRBV6-2 or TRBV6-3 combines with J gene TRBJ2-1, with 8 bases matching TRBD2. This CDR3 contains 15 residues. J gave up 4 bases and V 7 bases, and 9 bases lay outside the gene matches. Germline lookup yields CDR1 MNHEY and CDR2 SVGEGT. CDR3 region: CASTREGGAYNEQFF. In nucleotides, the CDR3 is TGTGCCAGCACCCGGGAGGGGGGGGCATACAATGAGCAGTTCTTC.

The chain recombines TRBV4-1 with TRBJ2-4; D ambiguous. The CDR3 is 14 amino acids. The V end lost 0 bases, the J end lost 8 bases, and 11 bases lay between the germline ends. Germline CDR1 is MGHRA and CDR2 is YSYEKL. The CDR3 nucleotides are TGCGCCAGCAGCCAAGAATCGGTCTCGGACATTCAGTACTTC. Translation: CASSQESVSDIQYF.

The chain is built from TRBV6-6 and TRBJ2-2; D remains ambiguous. V was clipped by 5 bases and J by 3 bases, with 13 bases between them. The CDR3 runs 15 residues. Germline V gene lookup returns CDR1 MNHNY and CDR2 SVGAGI (reference sequence). The CDR3 sequence is CASSPGAPDTGELFF. CDR3 coding DNA: TGTGCCAGCAGTCCCGGTGCGCCGGACACCGGGGAGCTGTTTTTT.

The chain couples TRBV6-4 to TRBJ2-1, with 11 bases aligning to TRBD2. CDR3 size: 17 residues. J gave up 0 bases and V 6 bases, and 7 bases lay outside the gene matches. The germline V gene encodes CDR1 MRHNA and CDR2 SNTAGT. The CDR3 reads CASSLAGGRSSYNEQFF. The CDR3 coding sequence is TGTGCCAGCAGCCTAGCGGGAGGTCGGAGCTCCTACAATGAGCAGTTCTTC.